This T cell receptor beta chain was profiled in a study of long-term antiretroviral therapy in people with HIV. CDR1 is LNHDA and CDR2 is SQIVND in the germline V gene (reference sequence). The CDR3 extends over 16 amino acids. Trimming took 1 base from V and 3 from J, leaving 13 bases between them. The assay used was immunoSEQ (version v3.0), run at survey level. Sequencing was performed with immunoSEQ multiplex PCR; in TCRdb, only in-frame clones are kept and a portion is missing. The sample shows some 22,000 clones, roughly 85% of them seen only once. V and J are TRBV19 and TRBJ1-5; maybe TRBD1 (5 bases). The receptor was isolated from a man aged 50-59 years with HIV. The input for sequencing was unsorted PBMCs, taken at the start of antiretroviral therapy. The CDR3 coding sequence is TGTGCCAGTAGTATAGCTCCCAGGGAAATCAATCAGCCCCAGCATTTT. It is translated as CASSIAPREINQPQHF.